This TCR beta chain was captured in a study of T cells in Graves' hyperthyroidism and ophthalmopathy. The TCR beta CDR3 regions underwent amplification using RNA transcripts as the source. The HTBI primer set drove a first-round RT-PCR of the TCR CDR3. TCRdb reprocessed the multiplex PCR reads with MiXCR, giving one entry per CDR3 protein. This sample has about 130,000 distinct CDR3 sequences; roughly a fifth occur once, and the top ten carry 60% to 70%. V was shortened by 6 bases and J by 0 bases, with 6 bases between the two germline ends. CDR3 size: 13 residues. Germline loops: CDR1 ENHRY, CDR2 SYGVKD.

The chain combines TRBV10-3 with TRBJ1-3; the D is unclear. Sequencing used blood. This receptor was identified in a woman in her forties or fifties with Graves' hyperthyroidism that later progressed to Graves' ophthalmopathy. The CDR3, as DNA: TGTGCCATCAGACGGAACTCTGGAAACACCATATATTTT. Residues: CAIRRNSGNTIYF.